The 9 T cell receptor beta chains below were found in one sample sequenced in a study of T-cell reconstitution after alpha-beta-depleted transplantation in children (dated by TCRdb to about 2016). Libraries were constructed by PCR. Reads for this sample came from an Illumina HiSeq 2500. To normalize quantification of the TCRbeta repertoire, the TCR libraries were built with molecular barcoding that relied on unique molecular identifiers. TCRdb reprocessing: public reads trimmed at Q25 with fastp, clones called with MiXCR, in-frame beta chains kept. Records with the same CDR3 protein are collapsed into one entry carrying the most frequent genes and DNA. The sample contains a few hundred thousand distinct CDR3 sequences, about a quarter of them found a single time. The top ten clonotypes cover about a third of the sample. In the paper's terms, the treatment or condition label means: allogeneic hematopoietic cell transplantation with graft depleted of TCRalphabeta T cells and CD19 B cells.

Sequences were derived from PBMCs, sampled before TCRalphabeta/CD19-depleted stem cell transplant. Receptor source: a boy under three years old with Wiskott-Aldrich syndrome, due to receive a stem cell transplant.

The table lists this clonotype with many counts. This sequence joins TRBV12-3 or TRBV12-4 and TRBJ2-1, with unresolved D. V dropped 3 bases and J dropped 5 bases, with 8 bases sitting between them. This CDR3 spans 13 amino acids. CDR3 in DNA: TGTGCCAGCAGTTTGGTGCTCAACAATGAGCAGTTCTTC. Translation gives CASSLVLNNEQFF.

In its sample, this clonotype was seen a few times. The genes are TRBV5-1 and TRBJ2-7, with TRBD2 matching 8 bases. CDR3 length: 16 amino acids. After removal of 1 base from V and 2 bases from J, the junction contained 8 bases not matched to a gene. The germline CDR1 and CDR2 sequences are SGHRS and YFSETQ. The DNA of the CDR3 is TGCGCCAGCAGCTTGTCTCCGGGACTAGAAACCTACGAGCAGTACTTC. It translates to CASSLSPGLETYEQYF. The full variable domain, its missing parts supplied by reference TRBV5-1 and TRBJ2-7, is KAGVTQTPRYLIKTRGQQVTLSCSPISGHRSVSWYQQTPGQGLQFLFEYFSETQRNKGNFPGRFSGRQFSNSRSEMNVSTLELGDSALYLCASSLSPGLETYEQYFGPGTRLTVT.

CDR3 region: CSAPKNRGLNNEQFF. The CDR3 DNA reads as TGCAGTGCTCCGAAGAACAGGGGACTCAACAATGAGCAGTTCTTC. The genes are TRBV20-1 and TRBJ2-1; a weak D match, TRBD1 (7 bases). The CDR3 has 15 amino acids. Trimming shortened V by 5 bases and J by 5 bases, and 19 bases separated the two germline ends. The germline V gene has CDR1 DFQATT and CDR2 SNEGSKA (reference sequence).

The genes are TRBV7-2 and TRBJ2-7, with a possible D match to TRBD2 (6 bases). V lost 2 bases and J lost 0, with 11 bases in between. The CDR3 length is 15 residues. CDR1 SGHTA and CDR2 FQGNSA come from the germline V gene. CDR3 nucleotide sequence: TGTGCCAGCAGCTTAAAGCGGGTGAGCTCCTACGAGCAGTACTTC. Protein product: CASSLKRVSSYEQYF.

This rearrangement joins TRBV28 to TRBJ2-2, with 8 bases matching TRBD1. The CDR3 consists of 15 residues. V shed 6 bases, J shed 1 base, and the junction held 4 bases outside the gene matches. Germline V lookup: CDR1 MDHEN, CDR2 SYDVKM. The CDR3 sequence is CASRPGTGNTGELFF. The CDR3 DNA sequence: TGTGCCAGCAGACCCGGGACAGGGAACACCGGGGAGCTGTTTTTT.

The chain combines TRBV6-6 with TRBJ2-7; unclear D gene. CDR3 length: 12 residues. The V and J ends lost 5 bases and 3 bases respectively, with 8 bases between them. CDR1 MNHNY and CDR2 SVGAGI come from the germline V gene (reference sequence). As DNA, the CDR3 is TGTGCCAGCAGTCTTCCCTACTACGAGCAGTACTTC. Residues: CASSLPYYEQYF.

The chain has TRBV7-8 and TRBJ2-7; maybe TRBD1 (5 bases). The V gene lost 1 base and the J gene lost 3 bases, with 10 bases spanning the gap. The CDR3 has 14 residues. The germline V gene encodes CDR1 SGHVS and CDR2 FQNEAQ. The CDR3 region has the DNA TGTGCCAGCAGCTTAGGACCTGGACACTACGAGCAGTACTTC. Amino acid sequence: CASSLGPGHYEQYF.

The V call is TRBV4-2, the J call TRBJ2-5; D unresolved. V was clipped by 4 bases and J by 1 base, with 16 bases between them. CDR1 is LGHNA and CDR2 is YNFKEQ in the germline V gene. The CDR3 contains 16 residues. The CDR3 loop is CASSRDFWGSQETQYF. CDR3 nucleotide sequence: TGTGCCAGCAGCCGAGACTTCTGGGGATCCCAAGAGACCCAGTACTTC.

This clonotype was observed a few times. The chain carries TRBV11-2 and TRBJ2-1; TRBD2 matches 12 bases. V lost 4 bases to trimming and J lost 6 bases; unmatched junction nucleotides: 7. This CDR3 region has 16 residues. Germline-derived CDR1 and CDR2 are SGHAT and FQNNGV. CDR3 sequence (DNA): TGTGCCAGCAGCTATGATCTAGCGGGAGGGCGCAATGAGCAGTTCTTC. This codes for CASSYDLAGGRNEQFF.